The source of this T cell receptor beta chain is a study of blood T cell repertoires in COVID-19. Sequencing used immunoSEQ multiplex PCR; TCRdb keeps in-frame clones, though not all of them. The data show some 370,000 clones, 80% to 90% seen once. V gave up 3 bases and J gave up 1 base, with 15 bases separating them. The CDR3 runs 16 residues. Germline-derived CDR1 and CDR2 are SGHDT and YYEEEE. This TCR came from a woman in her twenties or thirties with COVID-19, enrolled during active disease. The rearrangement uses TRBV5-6 and TRBJ2-3; possible D gene TRBD1, 6 bases. Sequencing input: peripheral blood. The CDR3 reads CASSSYRQARTDTQYF. The CDR3 DNA reads as TGTGCCAGCAGCTCCTACAGACAGGCTCGCACAGATACGCAGTATTTT.